This T cell receptor (beta chain) was sequenced for a study of human T cells and chemical hapten exposure. Study-wide context: 2% DPC applied to an approximately 2 cm by approximately 2 cm arm area sensitized donors.

Sample time point: pre-sensitization, week 0. Treatment meaning: therapeutic diphenylcyclopropenone sensitization with weekly scalp DPC. In the library, unique molecular identifiers were attached to individual cDNA molecules. TCRdb reanalysed the RACE reads using MiXCR and keeps one entry per CDR3 protein. Of some 59,000 distinct CDR3 sequences listed, around 11% are singletons. The table lists this clonotype with many counts. The clonotype comes from a woman aged 40 to 50 with alopecia areata. Some clones in this sample may be carry-over from other donors' samples. The input for sequencing was whole blood, taken in connection with sensitization to the hapten diphenylcyclopropenone (DPC).

The CDR3 coding sequence is TGCAGCGTGCGACAGGGGGCGGCCGAAAACATTCAGTACTTC. Protein sequence: CSVRQGAAENIQYF. The gene calls are TRBV29-1 and TRBJ2-4; 10 bases are shared with TRBD1. Germline V gene lookup returns CDR1 SQVTM and CDR2 ANQGSEA. Trimming cost V 6 bases and J 5 bases; bases outside gene matches: 7. There are 14 residues in the CDR3. Complete variable domain (other parts from reference TRBV29-1 and TRBJ2-4): SAVISQKPSRDICQRGTSLTIQCQVDSQVTMMFWYRQQPGQSLTLIATANQGSEATYESGFVIDKFPISRPNLTFSTLTVSNMSPEDSSIYLCSVRQGAAENIQYFGAGTRLSVL.